Following are 7 T cell receptor beta chains from one sample sequenced in a study of identical twins. TCRdb re-called the 5' RACE reads through MiXCR, storing one row per CDR3 protein. The sample has about 450,000 distinct CDR3 sequences; under 20% are singletons. Sequencing input: naive T cells sorted from blood. The receptors stem from a man aged 50-60 years in good health.

The rearrangement joins TRBV7-9 to TRBJ2-7, with D maybe TRBD2 (5 bases). CDR1 is SEHNR and CDR2 is FQNEAQ in the germline V gene (reference sequence). The CDR3 has 13 residues. Trimming removed 1 base at V and 6 bases at J, with 10 bases between. In nucleotides, the CDR3 is TGTGCCAGCAGCTTAGGGCGGGTTGGCGAGCAGTACTTC. This gives the protein CASSLGRVGEQYF. Full variable domain (rest looked up from reference TRBV7-9 and TRBJ2-7): DTGVSQNPRHKITKRGQNVTFRCDPISEHNRLYWYRQTLGQGPEFLTYFQNEAQLEKSRLLSDRFSAERPKGSFSTLEIQRTEQGDSAMYLCASSLGRVGEQYFGPGTRLTVT.

This clonotype was seen only a few times. CDR3 amino acids: CATGLAGDATQYF. The CDR3 coding sequence is TGTGCCACTGGACTAGCGGGAGACGCGACCCAGTACTTC. V gene TRBV13 combines with J gene TRBJ2-5, with 13 bases lining up with TRBD2. Germline V gives CDR1 PRHDT, CDR2 FYEKMQ (reference sequence). The CDR3 totals 13 residues. Trimming removed 10 bases from V and 7 bases from J; junction bases left unmatched: 6.

The V gene is TRBV13, the J gene TRBJ2-7, with D possibly matching TRBD2 (6 bases). The CDR3 is made up of 14 amino acids. Trimming took 2 bases from V and 2 from J, leaving 10 bases between them. Germline CDR1 is PRHDT and CDR2 is FYEKMQ (reference sequence). CDR3 amino acids: CASSLPGGTYEQYF. In nucleotides, the CDR3 is TGTGCCAGCAGCTTACCAGGCGGGACCTACGAGCAGTACTTC.

In its sample, this clonotype was seen many times. The chain uses TRBV5-1 and TRBJ1-2; TRBD1 matches 8 bases. V was pared by 0 bases and J by 8 bases, with 3 bases of the junction left unmatched. Germline CDR1 reads SGHRS; CDR2 reads YFSETQ. CDR3 size: 13 residues. The CDR3 is CASSLGTGSGYTF. The DNA for the CDR3 is TGCGCCAGCAGCTTGGGGACAGGGTCAGGCTACACCTTC.

This clonotype has only a few counts. The gene calls are TRBV6-2 or TRBV6-3 and TRBJ2-3, with no clear D. This CDR3 has 14 amino acids. Trimming pared 6 bases from V and 2 bases from J, leaving 12 bases between. Germline assignment: CDR1 MNHEY and CDR2 SVGEGT. The CDR3 nucleotides read TGTGCCAGCAGCCCCCAGGCTCTCACAGATACGCAGTATTTT. It yields the protein CASSPQALTDTQYF.

In this sample, this clonotype turned up a few times. CDR3 residues: CASSLGVPTYEQYF. CDR3 in DNA: TGTGCCAGCAGCCTCGGGGTCCCCACCTACGAGCAGTACTTC. The V and J genes are TRBV12-3 or TRBV12-4 and TRBJ2-7, with D perhaps matching TRBD2 (5 bases). The ends were cut back, 6 bases at V and 2 bases at J, with 14 bases in the middle. The CDR3 consists of 14 residues.

This clonotype was seen a few times. This chain uses TRBV9 with TRBJ2-2, with 12 bases aligning to TRBD2. The CDR3 has 18 residues. Germline V gene lookup returns CDR1 SGDLS and CDR2 YYNGEE. Unmatched junction bases numbered 8, after V lost 0 bases and J lost 5 bases. The CDR3 loop is CASSVVASGRAFTGELFF. CDR3 nucleotides: TGTGCCAGCAGCGTAGTAGCTAGCGGGAGGGCCTTTACCGGGGAGCTGTTTTTT.